A single sample gave rise to the 14 T cell receptor beta chains below, sequenced in a study of blood T cell repertoires in COVID-19. Sequencing used immunoSEQ multiplex PCR; TCRdb keeps in-frame clones, though not all of them. Of tens of thousands of clones listed, under 90% were seen once; the top ten hold around 2.5%. Sequencing input: peripheral blood. All receptors derive from a human donor in a cohort sampled during active COVID-19.

The V gene is TRBV9, the J gene TRBJ2-2, with D maybe TRBD1 (6 bases). Germline-derived CDR1 and CDR2 are SGDLS and YYNGEE. V was pared by 8 bases and J by 4 bases, with 18 bases between. The CDR3 length is 15 residues. The chain's CDR3 is CASQGQTRVTGELFF. In nucleotides, the CDR3 is TGTGCCAGTCAAGGACAGACCAGGGTCACCGGGGAGCTGTTTTTT.

V gene TRBV18 combines with J gene TRBJ1-2; TRBD1 matches at 7 bases. The CDR3 runs to 18 residues. J was trimmed by 4 bases and V by 3 bases; bases with no gene match: 17. The germline gives CDR1 KGHSH, CDR2 LQKENI. In DNA form, the CDR3 reads TGTGCCAGCTCACCCTACCCATTAAACAGGGGAGACTCCTATGGCTACACCTTC. It is translated as CASSPYPLNRGDSYGYTF.

V is TRBV19 and J is TRBJ2-7; TRBD2 is a possible D gene (5 bases). V lost 3 bases and J 0 bases, leaving 12 bases between the germline ends. The CDR3 loop spans 15 amino acids. CDR1 LNHDA and CDR2 SQIVND come from the germline V gene (reference sequence). The CDR3 protein is CASSILRGNSYEQYF. In nucleotides, the CDR3 is TGTGCCAGTAGTATCCTCCGGGGAAACTCCTACGAGCAGTACTTC.

This chain uses TRBV4-2 with TRBJ2-2, with TRBD2 as a possible D gene (6 bases). The CDR3 runs 16 residues. Germline V lookup: CDR1 LGHNA, CDR2 YNFKEQ. V lost 0 bases and J lost 7, with 15 bases in between. The chain's CDR3 is CASSQEEAGIGGELFF. The CDR3 nucleotides read TGTGCCAGCAGCCAAGAAGAGGCGGGGATCGGCGGGGAGCTGTTTTTT.

This chain uses TRBV19 with TRBJ2-3, with D tentatively TRBD2 (6 bases). CDR3 length equals 16 residues. Germline CDR1 LNHDA, CDR2 SQIVND (reference sequence). V lost 5 bases and J 4 bases, leaving 19 bases between the germline ends. In nucleotides, the CDR3 is TGTGCCAGTAGTGGCCAGTTAGCGGTAGAACCAGATACGCAGTATTTT. It specifies CASSGQLAVEPDTQYF.

The chain recombines TRBV27 with TRBJ2-5; D remains ambiguous. Per the germline V gene, CDR1 is MNHEY and CDR2 is SMNVEV (reference sequence). The CDR3 totals 15 residues. Trimming left V 4 bases short and J 2 bases short, with 14 bases between. Written as DNA, the CDR3 is TGTGCCAGCAGTTCGTACCCCGAGACACAAGAGACCCAGTACTTC. As protein: CASSSYPETQETQYF.

The table lists this clone with a few counts. The chain uses TRBV30 and TRBJ2-7; 7 bases fit TRBD1. This CDR3 spans 12 amino acids. V dropped 0 bases and J dropped 7; count of bases not matched to a gene: 3. The germline gives CDR1 GTSNPN, CDR2 SVGIG (reference sequence). The CDR3 reads CAWSVQGREQYF. Written as DNA, the CDR3 is TGTGCCTGGAGTGTACAGGGGCGGGAGCAGTACTTC.

The CDR3 DNA reads as TGTGCCAGCACCCGGGGGACAGGCCCCACCGGGGAGCTGTTTTTT. It is translated as CASTRGTGPTGELFF. The rearrangement joins TRBV5-8 to TRBJ2-2, with TRBD1 matching over 8 bases. V trimming: 6 bases; J trimming: 4 bases; junction bases outside the gene matches: 8. In germline, CDR1 is SGHTS, CDR2 YDEGEE. The CDR3 runs 15 residues.

The CDR3 reads CASSFDRGVDTQYF. DNA for the CDR3: TGCGCCAGCAGCTTTGACAGGGGGGTTGATACGCAGTATTTT. The chain joins TRBV5-1 to TRBJ2-3, with 9 nucleotides matching TRBD1. The CDR3 consists of 14 residues. The V gene end was trimmed by 2 bases and the J gene end by 6 bases; junction bases not matched to a gene: 4. Germline loops: CDR1 SGHRS, CDR2 YFSETQ.

V usage is TRBV30 and J usage is TRBJ2-3, with D tentatively TRBD2 (7 bases). The CDR3 is 14 residues long. Trimming stripped 2 bases from V and 4 bases from J, with 13 bases between. Germline V gives CDR1 GTSNPN, CDR2 SVGIG (reference sequence). The CDR3 nucleotides are TGTGCCTGGAGTAGGGGGAGGGGCCCAGATACGCAGTATTTT. Encoded protein: CAWSRGRGPDTQYF.

This sequence joins TRBV11-1 and TRBJ2-2; D possibly corresponds to TRBD2 (5 bases). CDR1 is SGHAT and CDR2 is FQDESV in the germline V gene (reference sequence). V lost 0 bases, J lost 7 bases, and 9 bases lay in between. The CDR3 has 14 residues. The CDR3 loop is CASSLAAGYGELFF. CDR3 coding DNA: TGTGCCAGCAGCTTAGCCGCGGGTTACGGGGAGCTGTTTTTT.

This rearrangement joins TRBV19 to TRBJ2-7; 7 bases agree with TRBD1. CDR1 and CDR2 from the germline V gene are LNHDA and SQIVND (reference sequence). The trim removed 6 bases at V and 7 bases at J, leaving 15 bases unmatched. The CDR3 runs 15 residues. This chain's CDR3 is CASRPGGRGLGEQYF. The CDR3 DNA sequence: TGTGCCAGTAGACCCGGAGGAAGGGGGCTAGGAGAGCAGTACTTC. The full variable domain, with the rest looked up from reference TRBV19 and TRBJ2-7, is DGGITQSPKYLFRKEGQNVTLSCEQNLNHDAMYWYRQDPGQGLRLIYYSQIVNDFQKGDIAEGYSVSREKKESFPLTVTSAQKNPTAFYLCASRPGGRGLGEQYFGPGTRLTVT.

The chain carries TRBV6-2 or TRBV6-3 and TRBJ2-7, with D possibly TRBD2 on 5 matching bases. Trimming stripped 5 bases from V and 2 bases from J, with 16 bases between. Germline lookup yields CDR1 MNHEY and CDR2 SVGEGT. The CDR3 spans 15 residues. The CDR3 reads CASSRIASLTYEQYF. The CDR3 DNA reads as TGTGCCAGCAGTCGAATAGCGTCCCTCACCTACGAGCAGTACTTC.

Only one count was recorded for this clone. The chain uses TRBV3-1 (or the pseudogene TRBV3-2) and TRBJ2-1; 12 bases fit TRBD2. Germline lookup yields CDR1 LGHDT and CDR2 YNNKEL (reference sequence). V was pared by 0 bases and J by 12 bases, with 9 bases of the junction left unmatched. This CDR3 contains 16 residues. CDR3 region: CASSQDRRLAGAVQFF. In DNA form, the CDR3 reads TGTGCCAGCAGCCAAGATCGGAGACTAGCGGGGGCAGTGCAGTTCTTC.